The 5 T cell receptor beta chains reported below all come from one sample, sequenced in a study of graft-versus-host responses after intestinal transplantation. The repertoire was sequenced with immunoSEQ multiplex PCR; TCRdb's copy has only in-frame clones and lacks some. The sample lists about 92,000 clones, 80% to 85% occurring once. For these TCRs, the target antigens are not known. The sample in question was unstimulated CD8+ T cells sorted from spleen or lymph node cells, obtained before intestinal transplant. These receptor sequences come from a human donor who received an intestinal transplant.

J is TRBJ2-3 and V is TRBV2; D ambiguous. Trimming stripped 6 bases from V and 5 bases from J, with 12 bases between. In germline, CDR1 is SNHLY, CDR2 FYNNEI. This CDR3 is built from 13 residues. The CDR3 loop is CASREIGKDTQYF. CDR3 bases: TGTGCCAGCAGGGAAATAGGGAAAGATACGCAGTATTTT. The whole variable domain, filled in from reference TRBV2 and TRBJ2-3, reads EPEVTQTPSHQVTQMGQEVILRCVPISNHLYFYWYRQILGQKVEFLVSFYNNEISEKSEIFDDQFSVERPDGSNFTLKIRSTKLEDSAMYFCASREIGKDTQYFGPGTRLTVL.

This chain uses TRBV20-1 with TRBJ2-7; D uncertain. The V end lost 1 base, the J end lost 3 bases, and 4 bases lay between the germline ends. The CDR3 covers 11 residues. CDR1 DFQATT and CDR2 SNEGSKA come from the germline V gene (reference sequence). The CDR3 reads CSARVDYEQYF. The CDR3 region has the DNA TGCAGTGCTAGAGTGGACTACGAGCAGTACTTC.

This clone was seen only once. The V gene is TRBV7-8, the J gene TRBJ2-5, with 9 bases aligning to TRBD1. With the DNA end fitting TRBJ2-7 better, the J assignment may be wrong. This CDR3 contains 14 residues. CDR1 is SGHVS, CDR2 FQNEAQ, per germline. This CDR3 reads CASSTDRGPYEQYF. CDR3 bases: TGTGCCAGCAGCACGGACAGGGGCCCCTACGAGCAGTACTTC.

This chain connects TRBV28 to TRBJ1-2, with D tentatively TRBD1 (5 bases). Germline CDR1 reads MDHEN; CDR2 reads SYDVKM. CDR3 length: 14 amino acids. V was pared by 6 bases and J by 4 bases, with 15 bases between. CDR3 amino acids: CASSLGQGLYGYTF. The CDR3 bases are TGTGCCAGCAGCTTAGGGCAGGGACTCTATGGCTACACCTTC.

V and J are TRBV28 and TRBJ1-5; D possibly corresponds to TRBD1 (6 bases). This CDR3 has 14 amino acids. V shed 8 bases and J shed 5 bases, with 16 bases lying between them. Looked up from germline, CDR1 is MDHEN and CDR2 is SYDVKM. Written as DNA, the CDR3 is TGTGCCAGCGGGTTCTCAGGGGAGTATCAGCCCCAGCATTTT. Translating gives CASGFSGEYQPQHF.